This note documents a single T cell receptor beta chain sequence. The antigen is undetermined. The data were obtained in a study of T cell responses to AZD1222 COVID-19 vaccine. Study observations and caveats: At baseline, just a handful of AZD1222 recipients tested seropositive. Mostly white British, mostly female donors; authors suggested clonal diversity may be underestimated. In all cases, repertoires were sampled only after the peak T cell response.

Assay: immunoSEQ multiplex PCR; the TCRdb copy retains only in-frame clones and omits some. The sample holds some 140,000 clones, roughly 80% seen once. The CDR3 extends over 15 amino acids. Trimming stripped 7 bases from V and 10 bases from J, with 20 bases between. Germline V gene data show CDR1 as MNHEY and CDR2 as SVGAGI. V usage is TRBV6-5 and J usage is TRBJ1-6, with D perhaps matching TRBD1 (6 bases). This TCR derives from an adult in good health. The starting material was peripheral blood, obtained on day 0 of AZD1222 vaccination. The CDR3 reads CASTSQGLLGSPLHF. The CDR3 DNA is TGTGCCAGCACCTCACAGGGCCTCCTAGGGTCACCCCTCCACTTT.